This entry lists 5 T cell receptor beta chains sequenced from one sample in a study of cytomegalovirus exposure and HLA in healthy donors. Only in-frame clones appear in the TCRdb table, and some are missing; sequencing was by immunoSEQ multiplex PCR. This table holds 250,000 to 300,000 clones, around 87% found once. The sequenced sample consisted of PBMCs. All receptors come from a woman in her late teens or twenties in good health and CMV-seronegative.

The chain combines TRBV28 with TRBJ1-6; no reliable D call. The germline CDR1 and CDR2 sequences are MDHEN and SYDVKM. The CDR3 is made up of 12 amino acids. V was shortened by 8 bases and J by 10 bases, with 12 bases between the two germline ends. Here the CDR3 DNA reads TGTGCCAGCCATTTCGCCGGGTCACCCCTCCACTTT. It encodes CASHFAGSPLHF.

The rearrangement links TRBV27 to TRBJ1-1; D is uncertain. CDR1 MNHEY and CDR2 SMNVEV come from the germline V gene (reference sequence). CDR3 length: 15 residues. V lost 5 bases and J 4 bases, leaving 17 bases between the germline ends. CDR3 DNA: TGTGCCAGCAGTCCCCTCCCCGGGGAGGTCACTGAAGCTTTCTTT. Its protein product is CASSPLPGEVTEAFF.

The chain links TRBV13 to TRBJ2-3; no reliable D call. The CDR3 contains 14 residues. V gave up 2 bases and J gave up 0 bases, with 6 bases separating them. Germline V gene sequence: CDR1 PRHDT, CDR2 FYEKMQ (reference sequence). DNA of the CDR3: TGTGCCAGCAGCTTAAACATTAGCACAGATACGCAGTATTTT. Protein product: CASSLNISTDTQYF.

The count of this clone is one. The CDR3, as DNA: TGTGCCAGCAGTCGAAGAGACAGGGTGTCTACTGAAGCTTTCTTT. Its protein product is CASSRRDRVSTEAFF. This chain links TRBV5-6 with TRBJ1-1, with 7 bases aligning to TRBD1. The germline CDR1 and CDR2 sequences are SGHDT and YYEEEE. V lost 5 bases to trimming and J lost 5 bases; unmatched junction nucleotides: 12. CDR3 length equals 15 residues. Full variable domain (rest looked up from reference TRBV5-6 and TRBJ1-1): DAGVTQSPTHLIKTRGQQVTLRCSPKSGHDTVSWYQQALGQGPQFIFQYYEEEERQRGNFPDRFSGHQFPNYSSELNVNALLLGDSALYLCASSRRDRVSTEAFFGQGTRLTVV.

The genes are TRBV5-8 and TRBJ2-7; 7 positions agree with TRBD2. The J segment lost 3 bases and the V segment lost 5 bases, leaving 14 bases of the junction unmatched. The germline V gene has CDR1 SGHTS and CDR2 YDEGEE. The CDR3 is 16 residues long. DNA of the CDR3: TGTGCCAGCAGGGCAACCGCGGGGAGGGCGGGCTACGAGCAGTACTTC. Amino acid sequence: CASRATAGRAGYEQYF.